These 18 T cell receptor beta chains originate from one sample sequenced in a study of cytomegalovirus exposure and HLA in healthy donors. In the PCR, 60 Vbeta and 13 Jbeta primers were used. TCRdb's copy holds only in-frame clones and misses some; the assay was immunoSEQ multiplex PCR. Of more than 120,000 clones detected, roughly 74% appear once; the ten largest clones hold roughly 6.2%. The sequencing sample was made of PBMCs. The origin of the receptors is a woman in her thirties or forties in good health and CMV-seropositive.

DNA of the CDR3: TGTGCCAGCAGCCCGGCCCTAGCGAGAATCTACGAGCAGTACTTC. As protein: CASSPALARIYEQYF. This chain joins TRBV4-2 and TRBJ2-7, with D tentatively TRBD2 (6 bases). The CDR3 length is 15 residues. Per germline, CDR1 LGHNA and CDR2 YNFKEQ. Trimming shortened V by 4 bases and J by 3 bases, and 16 bases separated the two germline ends.

The chain couples TRBV2 to TRBJ2-5; the match to TRBD2 covers 10 bases. The J call may not be correct, given that the DNA end is closer to TRBJ2-7. Looked up from germline, CDR1 is SNHLY and CDR2 is FYNNEI. This CDR3 spans 16 amino acids. For the CDR3, the DNA is TGTGCCAGCACCCAACTAGCGGGATACCGCTCCTACGAGCAGTACTTC. Residues: CASTQLAGYRSYEQYF.

This chain connects TRBV21-1 to TRBJ2-7; the listed D gene, TRBD1, was not tested against the DNA. TRBV21-1 is noted as a pseudogene. CDR3 length: 15 amino acids. This CDR3 reads CASSTTDLTAYEQYF. As DNA, the CDR3 is TGTGCCAGCAGCACGACAGACCTCACAGCCTACGAGCAGTACTTC.

The chain has TRBV19 and TRBJ2-5; 9 nucleotides align to TRBD2. Germline V CDR1 and CDR2: LNHDA, SQIVND (reference sequence). The V gene end was trimmed by 6 bases and the J gene end by 4 bases; junction bases not matched to a gene: 6. This CDR3 comprises 14 residues. The CDR3 sequence: CASSPGLAGETQYF. CDR3 bases: TGTGCCAGTAGCCCGGGACTAGCCGGAGAGACCCAGTACTTC.

The chain combines TRBV5-1 with TRBJ2-3; a possible D gene is TRBD2 (6 bases). Looked up from germline, CDR1 is SGHRS and CDR2 is YFSETQ. The V gene lost 2 bases and the J gene lost 1 base, with 14 bases spanning the gap. The CDR3 has 16 residues. The DNA for the CDR3 is TGCGCCAGCAGCTTATTTTCGGGAGAGGGCACAGATACGCAGTATTTT. This translates into CASSLFSGEGTDTQYF.

The rearrangement links TRBV6-6 to TRBJ2-4, with D possibly matching TRBD2 (5 bases). This CDR3 is built from 14 residues. Germline-derived CDR1 and CDR2 are MNHNY and SVGAGI (reference sequence). V was cut by 7 bases and J by 0 bases, with 10 bases left in between. CDR3 sequence reads: CASNRLLAKNIQYF. CDR3 nucleotide sequence: TGTGCCAGCAACAGACTACTAGCCAAAAACATTCAGTACTTC.

The V and J genes are TRBV11-3 and TRBJ2-1; D is unclear. This CDR3 is built from 12 residues. With 5 bases removed from V and 5 bases from J, the gap between germline ends came to 7 bases. CDR1 and CDR2 (germline): SGHNT, YENEEA. CDR3 sequence (DNA): TGTGCCAGCAGCCCCAACAACAATGAGCAGTTCTTC. Its protein is CASSPNNNEQFF.

The rearrangement links TRBV5-5 to TRBJ2-7; D unresolved. This CDR3 comprises 12 residues. Trimming stripped 2 bases from V and 3 bases from J, with 6 bases between. The germline V gene encodes CDR1 SGHKS and CDR2 YYEKEE (reference sequence). In DNA, the CDR3 is TGTGCCAGCAGCTTCCTAAACTACGAGCAGTACTTC. Translating gives CASSFLNYEQYF.

In its sample, this clone was seen a few times. Because the CDR3's place on the DNA is in doubt, the DNA is left out and the CDR3 is given as listed by TCRdb. The rearrangement links TRBV2 to TRBJ2-5; the table's D gene call, TRBD2, was not cross checked with the DNA. In germline, CDR1 is SNHLY, CDR2 FYNNEI. The CDR3 spans 14 residues, counting both ends. The CDR3 region is CASILAVYQETQYF.

The chain recombines TRBV5-1 with TRBJ2-3, with TRBD1 as a possible D gene (5 bases). The germline CDR1 and CDR2 sequences are SGHRS and YFSETQ. V was pared by 4 bases and J by 2 bases, with 14 bases between. The CDR3 runs to 15 residues. The CDR3 is CASSIPWGTTDTQYF. CDR3 in DNA: TGCGCCAGCAGCATCCCGTGGGGCACCACAGATACGCAGTATTTT.

The chain uses TRBV7-9 and TRBJ2-7; 8 nucleotides agree with TRBD2. Germline V CDR1 and CDR2: SEHNR, FQNEAQ (reference sequence). V lost 1 base and J lost 2; bases outside the gene matches: 4. The CDR3 is 15 residues long. The CDR3 sequence is CASSLEGLGPYEQYF. CDR3 bases: TGTGCCAGCAGCTTAGAGGGACTAGGTCCCTACGAGCAGTACTTC.

The chain is built from TRBV6-5 and TRBJ2-1, with TRBD1 matching 10 bases. Germline V gene lookup returns CDR1 MNHEY and CDR2 SVGAGI. The length of the CDR3 is 14 residues. With 6 bases clipped from V and 5 bases from J, the junction kept 4 bases outside the gene matches. This CDR3 reads CASRPGQGNNEQFF. The CDR3 DNA reads TGTGCCAGCAGACCGGGACAGGGGAACAATGAGCAGTTCTTC.

The J gene is TRBJ2-3, the V gene TRBV7-3; TRBD2 matches at 10 bases. V shed 3 bases, J shed 4 bases, and the junction held 4 bases outside the gene matches. This CDR3 is built from 15 residues. The germline CDR1 and CDR2 sequences are SGHTA and FQGTGA. DNA of the CDR3: TGTGCCAGCAGCTTTCTAGCGGGAGAGGCAGATACGCAGTATTTT. This codes for CASSFLAGEADTQYF.

The CDR3, as DNA: TGTGCCTGGAGTATAGGGCGGACAGGGCCGAGGGAGCAGTACTTC. This codes for CAWSIGRTGPREQYF. This chain links TRBV30 with TRBJ2-7, with 8 bases aligning to TRBD1. CDR1 and CDR2 from the germline V gene are GTSNPN and SVGIG (reference sequence). With V trimmed by 2 bases and J by 7 bases, 13 bases remained unmatched. CDR3 length equals 15 residues.

The J gene is TRBJ2-1, the V gene TRBV19, with TRBD2 as a possible D gene (5 bases). Trimming removed 4 bases at V and 7 bases at J, with 17 bases between. The CDR3 spans 15 residues. Germline values: CDR1 LNHDA, CDR2 SQIVND (reference sequence). The CDR3 protein is CASSRYQASGNEQFF. The CDR3 coding sequence is TGTGCCAGTAGTAGATACCAGGCTTCGGGAAATGAGCAGTTCTTC.

The chain uses TRBV28 and TRBJ2-1, with D perhaps matching TRBD1 (8 bases). Trimming cost V 6 bases and J 11 bases, with 32 bases left between them. This CDR3 comprises 18 residues. Germline loops: CDR1 MDHEN, CDR2 SYDVKM. Here the CDR3 DNA reads TGTGCCAGCAGAGAAGGACAGGGTGGGGGGGGCAGGAAGGCAAAGCAGTTCTTC. Protein sequence: CASREGQGGGGRKAKQFF.

The rearrangement uses TRBV7-2 and TRBJ2-1; D is perhaps TRBD2 (5 bases). From germline, CDR1 is SGHTA and CDR2 FQGNSA. Trimming pared 5 bases from V and 10 bases from J, leaving 12 bases between. This CDR3 is built from 12 residues. The CDR3 coding sequence is TGTGCCAGCAGCCATGACTATGCCGAGCAGTTCTTC. It specifies CASSHDYAEQFF.

This clone has a handful of counts. The chain uses TRBV2 and TRBJ1-1; TRBD1 agrees at 10 bases. Germline CDR1 reads SNHLY; CDR2 reads FYNNEI. The CDR3 loop spans 14 amino acids. The J segment lost 10 bases and the V segment lost 3 bases, leaving 8 bases of the junction unmatched. In DNA, the CDR3 is TGTGCCAGCAGTGACCGAGACAGGGGGCTTCGAGCTTTCTTT. Its translation is CASSDRDRGLRAFF. The complete variable domain, with remaining parts taken from reference TRBV2 and TRBJ1-1, reads EPEVTQTPSHQVTQMGQEVILRCVPISNHLYFYWYRQILGQKVEFLVSFYNNEISEKSEIFDDQFSVERPDGSNFTLKIRSTKLEDSAMYFCASSDRDRGLRAFFGQGTRLTVV.